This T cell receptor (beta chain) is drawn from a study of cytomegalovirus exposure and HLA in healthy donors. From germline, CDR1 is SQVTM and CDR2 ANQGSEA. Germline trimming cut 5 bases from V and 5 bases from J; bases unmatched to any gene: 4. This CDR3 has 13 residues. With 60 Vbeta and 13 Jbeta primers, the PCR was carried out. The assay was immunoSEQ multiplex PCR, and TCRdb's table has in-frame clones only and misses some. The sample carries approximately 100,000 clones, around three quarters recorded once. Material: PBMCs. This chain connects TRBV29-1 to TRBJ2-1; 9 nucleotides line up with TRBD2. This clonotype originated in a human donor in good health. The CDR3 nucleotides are TGCAGCGTTTGGACTAGCGTTGACAATGAGCAGTTCTTC. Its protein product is CSVWTSVDNEQFF.